The present entry profiles one TCR beta chain with its context. Per the authors' pipeline: Reference gene primer amplification gave nucleated cell count estimates. Clones were sequenced by immunoSEQ multiplex PCR, and TCRdb holds only the in-frame ones, with some missing. V, J and clone size were drawn from that table, and D and trimming were deduced from the DNA. The table lists 140,000 or so clones, roughly three quarters of them singletons. In Seattle, patients joined the study during active infection and were tracked longitudinally. The sample belongs to a study of blood T cell repertoires in COVID-19. Study background: Acute-phase and convalescent COVID-19 samples originated in the United States, Italy and Spain. T cells, B-cell-depleted T cells, or PBMCs provided the cDNA or gDNA that served as material.

CDR3 length equals 15 residues. CDR1 and CDR2 from the germline V gene are SGHVS and FQNEAQ. V lost 5 bases and J lost 6, with 19 bases in between. V usage is TRBV7-8 and J usage is TRBJ1-2; D may be TRBD1 (5 bases). This TCR came from a woman in her seventies with COVID-19, enrolled during active disease. The material sequenced was peripheral blood. The CDR3 reads CASSPIQGRSDGYTF. The CDR3 nucleotides are TGTGCCAGCAGCCCAATTCAGGGAAGGTCAGATGGCTACACCTTC.